Sequencing of this T cell receptor (beta chain) was carried out in a study of cytomegalovirus exposure and HLA in healthy donors. Primers for the PCR totalled 60 Vbeta and 13 Jbeta. Sequenced by immunoSEQ multiplex PCR; TCRdb stores in-frame clones only, minus some. The sample includes fewer than 250,000 clones, over 75% of them seen just once. This clone was seen a few times. V was cut by 5 bases and J by 2 bases, with 9 bases left in between. Germline V gene data show CDR1 as SGHVS and CDR2 as FQNEAQ. This CDR3 has 13 amino acids. What was sequenced was PBMCs. This clonotype was obtained from a human donor in good health. This chain uses TRBV7-8 with TRBJ1-2; D call uncertain. The CDR3 protein is CASSQMENYGYTF. The CDR3 DNA is TGTGCCAGCAGCCAGATGGAGAACTATGGCTACACCTTC.